The rows below give T cell receptor beta chains drawn from one sample of a study of T cell responses to AZD1222 COVID-19 vaccine. The method was immunoSEQ multiplex PCR; TCRdb's version includes in-frame clones alone and lacks a portion of them. The sample records roughly 77,000 clones, 90% to 95% being singletons. The sequencing used peripheral blood, collected on day 0 of AZD1222 vaccination. These receptors were taken from an adult in good health. Each CDR3 is given with its conserved first and last residue. The D gene is left open where the match is weak. Size is omitted from some rows. Given values are once, few, many or a class for expanded clones.

J gene: TRBJ1-3; D gene: -; V gene: TRBV29-1; clone size: -; CDR3 protein: CSVGGAGNTIYF; CDR3 DNA: TGCAGCGTGGGGGGGGCCGGAAACACCATATATTTT
J gene: TRBJ2-5; D gene: -; V gene: TRBV21-1; clone size: -; CDR3 protein: CASSKRTSGHSQETQYF; CDR3 DNA: TGTGCCAGCAGCAAACGTACCTCCGGTCATAGCCAAGAGACCCAGTACTTC
J gene: TRBJ2-5; D gene: TRBD2; V gene: TRBV19; clone size: -; CDR3 protein: CASPLLGGGPQETQYF; CDR3 DNA: TGTGCCAGTCCCCTATTAGGCGGGGGGCCTCAAGAGACCCAGTACTTC
J gene: TRBJ1-6; D gene: TRBD1; V gene: TRBV5-4; clone size: -; CDR3 protein: CASSLGPSGQYSPLHF; CDR3 DNA: TGTGCCAGCAGCTTGGGCCCCTCGGGACAGTATTCACCCCTCCACTTT
J gene: TRBJ2-7; D gene: -; V gene: TRBV5-1; clone size: -; CDR3 protein: CASSLASDYEQYF; CDR3 DNA: TGCGCCAGCAGCTTGGCCTCAGACTACGAGCAGTACTTC
J gene: TRBJ2-7; D gene: TRBD1; V gene: TRBV11-3; clone size: -; CDR3 protein: CASSARGSSYEQYF; CDR3 DNA: TGTGCCAGCAGCGCCAGGGGGAGCTCCTACGAGCAGTACTTC
J gene: TRBJ1-2; D gene: -; V gene: TRBV5-6; clone size: -; CDR3 protein: CASSLAFGDLREGYTF; CDR3 DNA: TGTGCCAGCAGCTTGGCCTTCGGGGACCTGAGAGAGGGCTACACCTTC
J gene: TRBJ2-7; D gene: -; V gene: TRBV7-9; clone size: -; CDR3 protein: CASSVGGSSYEQYF; CDR3 DNA: TGTGCCAGCAGCGTGGGGGGCAGCTCCTACGAGCAGTACTTC
J gene: TRBJ2-2; D gene: -; V gene: TRBV9; clone size: -; CDR3 protein: CASSAGTRTGELFF; CDR3 DNA: TGTGCCAGCAGCGCCGGGACGCGCACCGGGGAGCTGTTTTTT
J gene: TRBJ1-2; D gene: -; V gene: TRBV5-1; clone size: -; CDR3 protein: CASSSGQRGYGYTF; CDR3 DNA: TGCGCCAGCAGCTCTGGACAGCGAGGGTATGGCTACACCTTC
J gene: TRBJ1-4; D gene: TRBD1; V gene: TRBV27; clone size: -; CDR3 protein: CASSSRTGINEKLFF; CDR3 DNA: TGTGCCAGCAGTTCGAGGACAGGGATTAATGAAAAACTGTTTTTT
J gene: TRBJ2-1; D gene: TRBD1; V gene: TRBV5-4; clone size: -; CDR3 protein: CASVQGQGSDEQFF; CDR3 DNA: TGTGCCAGCGTTCAAGGACAGGGGTCCGATGAGCAGTTCTTC
J gene: TRBJ1-1; D gene: -; V gene: TRBV10-3; clone size: -; CDR3 protein: CAISERTAYTEAFF; CDR3 DNA: TGTGCCATCAGTGAGAGGACAGCCTACACTGAAGCTTTCTTT
J gene: TRBJ2-7; D gene: -; V gene: TRBV5-1; clone size: -; CDR3 protein: CASSLTDYEQYF; CDR3 DNA: TGCGCCAGCAGCTTGACGGACTACGAGCAGTACTTC
J gene: TRBJ2-7; D gene: -; V gene: TRBV12-3/TRBV12-4; clone size: -; CDR3 protein: CASSLWGLYEQYF; CDR3 DNA: TGTGCCAGCAGTTTATGGGGATTGTACGAGCAGTACTTC
J gene: TRBJ1-6; D gene: -; V gene: TRBV7-9; clone size: once; CDR3 protein: CASRGRPNSPLHF; CDR3 DNA: TGTGCCAGCCGAGGGCGGCCTAATTCACCCCTCCACTTT
J gene: TRBJ2-7; D gene: -; V gene: TRBV5-1; clone size: few; CDR3 protein: CASSSPGAYEQYF; CDR3 DNA: TGCGCCAGCAGCTCCCCCGGGGCGTACGAGCAGTACTTC
J gene: TRBJ2-5; D gene: -; V gene: TRBV6-5; clone size: -; CDR3 protein: CASSYGSLSRQETQYF; CDR3 DNA: TGTGCCAGCAGCTACGGGTCTCTTAGCCGACAAGAGACCCAGTACTTC
J gene: TRBJ1-1; D gene: TRBD1; V gene: TRBV7-9; clone size: -; CDR3 protein: CASRQGDEAFF; CDR3 DNA: TGTGCCAGCAGGCAGGGGGACGAAGCTTTCTTT
J gene: TRBJ1-4; D gene: -; V gene: TRBV5-5; clone size: -; CDR3 protein: CASSFLTTTNEKLFF; CDR3 DNA: TGTGCCAGCAGCTTCCTGACAACAACTAATGAAAAACTGTTTTTT
J gene: TRBJ2-2; D gene: -; V gene: TRBV5-6; clone size: -; CDR3 protein: CASSFPGELFF; CDR3 DNA: TGTGCCAGCAGCTTCCCCGGGGAGCTGTTTTTT
J gene: TRBJ1-4; D gene: -; V gene: TRBV30; clone size: -; CDR3 protein: CAWSASVGGLFF; CDR3 DNA: TGTGCCTGGAGTGCCTCGGTGGGAGGACTGTTTTTT
J gene: TRBJ1-5; D gene: TRBD1; V gene: TRBV29-1; clone size: -; CDR3 protein: CSVGGGQGSNQPQHF; CDR3 DNA: TGCAGCGTTGGAGGGGGACAGGGGAGCAATCAGCCCCAGCATTTT
J gene: TRBJ2-7; D gene: -; V gene: TRBV7-2; clone size: -; CDR3 protein: CASIAGGLEYEQYF; CDR3 DNA: TGTGCCAGCATCGCCGGGGGTTTAGAGTACGAGCAGTACTTC
J gene: TRBJ2-7; D gene: TRBD1; V gene: TRBV27; clone size: -; CDR3 protein: CASSPGTVHEQYF; CDR3 DNA: TGTGCCAGCAGTCCAGGGACAGTACACGAGCAGTACTTC
J gene: TRBJ2-7; D gene: TRBD1; V gene: TRBV19; clone size: -; CDR3 protein: CASSIGDSFVYEQYF; CDR3 DNA: TGTGCCAGTAGTATTGGGGACAGCTTTGTCTACGAGCAGTACTTC
J gene: TRBJ2-2; D gene: -; V gene: TRBV7-9; clone size: -; CDR3 protein: CASSSYGRVPGELFF; CDR3 DNA: TGTGCCAGCAGCTCCTATGGACGGGTCCCGGGGGAGCTGTTTTTT
J gene: TRBJ2-5; D gene: TRBD1; V gene: TRBV6-4; clone size: -; CDR3 protein: CASSEGQGAETQYF; CDR3 DNA: TGTGCCAGCAGTGAGGGACAGGGGGCAGAGACCCAGTACTTC
J gene: TRBJ1-4; D gene: TRBD1; V gene: TRBV5-1; clone size: -; CDR3 protein: CASSLEQGANEKLFF; CDR3 DNA: TGCGCCAGCAGCTTGGAACAGGGGGCGAATGAAAAACTGTTTTTT
J gene: TRBJ1-3; D gene: -; V gene: TRBV3-1/TRBV3-2; clone size: -; CDR3 protein: CASRSTGQTGNTIYF; CDR3 DNA: TGTGCCAGCAGATCGACAGGACAGACTGGAAACACCATATATTTT
J gene: TRBJ1-3; D gene: -; V gene: TRBV11-2; clone size: -; CDR3 protein: CASSLAGGKGNTIYF; CDR3 DNA: TGTGCCAGCAGCTTAGCCGGGGGAAAAGGAAACACCATATATTTT
J gene: TRBJ2-1; D gene: TRBD1; V gene: TRBV18; clone size: -; CDR3 protein: CASSPATGGLSYNEQFF; CDR3 DNA: TGTGCCAGCTCACCAGCGACAGGGGGCCTGTCCTACAATGAGCAGTTCTTC
J gene: TRBJ2-7; D gene: TRBD2; V gene: TRBV7-6; clone size: -; CDR3 protein: CASSPPPSGGASYEQYF; CDR3 DNA: TGTGCCAGCAGCCCTCCTCCTAGCGGGGGCGCCTCCTACGAGCAGTACTTC
J gene: TRBJ1-5; D gene: TRBD1; V gene: TRBV25-1; clone size: -; CDR3 protein: CASSESGGNQPQHF; CDR3 DNA: TGTGCCAGCAGTGAGTCAGGGGGAAATCAGCCCCAGCATTTT
J gene: TRBJ2-7; D gene: TRBD1; V gene: TRBV9; clone size: once; CDR3 protein: CASSGGTGGPEQYF; CDR3 DNA: TGTGCCAGCAGCGGCGGGACAGGGGGCCCCGAGCAGTACTTC
J gene: TRBJ2-1; D gene: -; V gene: TRBV28; clone size: -; CDR3 protein: CASSLAGPYNEQFF; CDR3 DNA: TGTGCCAGCAGTTTGGCAGGACCCTACAATGAGCAGTTCTTC
J gene: TRBJ2-7; D gene: TRBD1; V gene: TRBV18; clone size: -; CDR3 protein: CASSPGTGEYEQYF; CDR3 DNA: TGTGCCAGCTCACCCGGGACAGGGGAGTACGAGCAGTACTTC
J gene: TRBJ1-2; D gene: TRBD1; V gene: TRBV7-9; clone size: once; CDR3 protein: CASSTAGQGNGYTF; CDR3 DNA: TGTGCCAGCAGCACGGCCGGACAGGGAAATGGCTACACCTTC
J gene: TRBJ1-2; D gene: TRBD1; V gene: TRBV12-3/TRBV12-4; clone size: -; CDR3 protein: CASSFRQGYGYTF; CDR3 DNA: TGTGCCAGCAGTTTCCGACAGGGATATGGCTACACCTTC
J gene: TRBJ2-2; D gene: TRBD1; V gene: TRBV5-5; clone size: -; CDR3 protein: CASSLRTGDTGELFF; CDR3 DNA: TGTGCCAGCAGCCTCCGGACAGGGGATACCGGGGAGCTGTTTTTT
J gene: TRBJ1-2; D gene: -; V gene: TRBV2; clone size: once; CDR3 protein: CASTREGGVYGYTF; CDR3 DNA: TGTGCCAGCACCCGGGAGGGAGGGGTCTATGGCTACACCTTC
J gene: TRBJ1-3; D gene: -; V gene: TRBV7-2; clone size: -; CDR3 protein: CASSLPGQFSGNTIYF; CDR3 DNA: TGTGCCAGCAGCTTACCCGGACAGTTCTCTGGAAACACCATATATTTT
J gene: TRBJ1-1; D gene: -; V gene: TRBV28; clone size: -; CDR3 protein: CASSPTRPGRTEAFF; CDR3 DNA: TGTGCCAGCAGCCCCACCAGGCCAGGAAGGACTGAAGCTTTCTTT
J gene: TRBJ2-3; D gene: -; V gene: TRBV28; clone size: -; CDR3 protein: CASIRDLSDTQYF; CDR3 DNA: TGTGCCAGCATCAGGGACCTCTCAGATACGCAGTATTTT